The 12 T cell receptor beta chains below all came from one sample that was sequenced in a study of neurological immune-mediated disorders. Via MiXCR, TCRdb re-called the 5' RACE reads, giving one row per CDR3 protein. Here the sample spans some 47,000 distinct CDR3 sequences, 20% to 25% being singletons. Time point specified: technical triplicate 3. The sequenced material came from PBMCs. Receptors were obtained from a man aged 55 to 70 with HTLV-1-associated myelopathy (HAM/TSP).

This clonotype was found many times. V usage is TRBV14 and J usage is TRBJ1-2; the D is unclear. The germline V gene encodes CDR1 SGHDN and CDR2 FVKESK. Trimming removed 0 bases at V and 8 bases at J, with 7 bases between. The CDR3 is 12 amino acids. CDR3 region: CASSQDGNGYTF. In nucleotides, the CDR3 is TGTGCCAGCAGCCAAGATGGGAACGGCTACACCTTC.

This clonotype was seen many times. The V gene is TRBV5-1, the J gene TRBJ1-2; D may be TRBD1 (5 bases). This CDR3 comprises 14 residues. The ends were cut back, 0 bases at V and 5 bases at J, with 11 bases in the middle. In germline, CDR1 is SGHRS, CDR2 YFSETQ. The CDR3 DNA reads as TGCGCCAGCAGCTTGGGGGCAGGGATGTATGGCTACACCTTC. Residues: CASSLGAGMYGYTF. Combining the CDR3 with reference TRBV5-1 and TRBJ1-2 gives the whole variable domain KAGVTQTPRYLIKTRGQQVTLSCSPISGHRSVSWYQQTPGQGLQFLFEYFSETQRNKGNFPGRFSGRQFSNSRSEMNVSTLELGDSALYLCASSLGAGMYGYTFGSGTRLTVV.

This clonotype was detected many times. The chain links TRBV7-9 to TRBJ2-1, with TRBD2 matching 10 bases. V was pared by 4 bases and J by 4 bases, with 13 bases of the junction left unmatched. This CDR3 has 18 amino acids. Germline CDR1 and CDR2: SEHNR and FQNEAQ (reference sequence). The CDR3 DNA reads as TGTGCCAGCAGCTGGGATTGGGCTAGCGGGAGAGCTTACAATGAGCAGTTCTTC. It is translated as CASSWDWASGRAYNEQFF.

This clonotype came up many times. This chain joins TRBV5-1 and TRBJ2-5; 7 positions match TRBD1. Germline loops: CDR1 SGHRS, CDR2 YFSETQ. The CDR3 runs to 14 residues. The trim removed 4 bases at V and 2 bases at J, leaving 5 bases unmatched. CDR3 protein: CASSVGTAQETQYF. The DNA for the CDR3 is TGCGCCAGCAGCGTAGGGACAGCACAAGAGACCCAGTACTTC. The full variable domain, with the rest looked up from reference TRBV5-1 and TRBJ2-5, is KAGVTQTPRYLIKTRGQQVTLSCSPISGHRSVSWYQQTPGQGLQFLFEYFSETQRNKGNFPGRFSGRQFSNSRSEMNVSTLELGDSALYLCASSVGTAQETQYFGPGTRLLVL.

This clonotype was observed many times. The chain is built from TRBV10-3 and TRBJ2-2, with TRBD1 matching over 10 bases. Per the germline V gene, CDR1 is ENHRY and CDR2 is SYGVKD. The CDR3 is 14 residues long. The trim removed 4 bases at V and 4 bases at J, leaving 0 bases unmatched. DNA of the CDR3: TGTGCCATCAGTGGGACAGGGGGCACCGGGGAGCTGTTTTTT. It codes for CAISGTGGTGELFF.

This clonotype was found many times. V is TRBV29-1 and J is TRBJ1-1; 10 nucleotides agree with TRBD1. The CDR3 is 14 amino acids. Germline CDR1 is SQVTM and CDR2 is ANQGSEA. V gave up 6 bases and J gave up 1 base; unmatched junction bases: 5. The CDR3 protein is CSVGQGLWNTEAFF. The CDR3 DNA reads TGCAGCGTGGGACAGGGGCTATGGAACACTGAAGCTTTCTTT.

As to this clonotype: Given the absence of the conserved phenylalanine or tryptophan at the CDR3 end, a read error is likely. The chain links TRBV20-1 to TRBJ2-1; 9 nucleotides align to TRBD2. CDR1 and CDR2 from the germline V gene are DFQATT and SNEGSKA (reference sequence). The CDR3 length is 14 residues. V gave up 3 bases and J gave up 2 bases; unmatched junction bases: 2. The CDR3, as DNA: TGCAGTGCTAGTAGCGGGAGCCCCTACAATGAGCAGTTCTTA. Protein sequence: CSASSGSPYNEQFL.

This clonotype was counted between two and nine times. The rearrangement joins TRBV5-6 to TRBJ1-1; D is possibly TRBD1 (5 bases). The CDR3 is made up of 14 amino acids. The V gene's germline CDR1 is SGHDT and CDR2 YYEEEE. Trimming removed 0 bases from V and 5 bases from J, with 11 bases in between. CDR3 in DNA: TGTGCCAGCAGCTTGGAGGGGAGGGTGACTGAAGCTTTCTTT. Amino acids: CASSLEGRVTEAFF. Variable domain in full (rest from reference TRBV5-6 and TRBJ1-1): DAGVTQSPTHLIKTRGQQVTLRCSPKSGHDTVSWYQQALGQGPQFIFQYYEEEERQRGNFPDRFSGHQFPNYSSELNVNALLLGDSALYLCASSLEGRVTEAFFGQGTRLTVV.

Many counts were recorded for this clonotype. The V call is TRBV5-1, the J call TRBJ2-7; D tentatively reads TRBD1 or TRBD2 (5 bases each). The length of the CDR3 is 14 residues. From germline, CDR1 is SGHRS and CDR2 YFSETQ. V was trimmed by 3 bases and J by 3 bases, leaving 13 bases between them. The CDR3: CASSSGAESYEQYF. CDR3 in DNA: TGCGCCAGCAGCTCCGGGGCAGAGAGCTACGAGCAGTACTTC.

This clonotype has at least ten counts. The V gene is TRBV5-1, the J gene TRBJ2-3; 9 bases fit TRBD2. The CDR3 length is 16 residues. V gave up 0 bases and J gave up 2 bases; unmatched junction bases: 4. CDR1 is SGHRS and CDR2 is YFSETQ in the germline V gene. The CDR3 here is CASSLGLAEHTDTQYF. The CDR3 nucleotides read TGCGCCAGCAGCTTGGGACTAGCGGAACACACAGATACGCAGTATTTT.

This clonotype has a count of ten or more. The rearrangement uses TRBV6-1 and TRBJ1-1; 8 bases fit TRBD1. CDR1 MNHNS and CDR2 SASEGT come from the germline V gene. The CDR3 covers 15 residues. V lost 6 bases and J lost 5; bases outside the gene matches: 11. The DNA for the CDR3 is TGTGCCAGCAGGTCCCCCGACAGGGGTCGGACTGAAGCTTTCTTT. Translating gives CASRSPDRGRTEAFF.

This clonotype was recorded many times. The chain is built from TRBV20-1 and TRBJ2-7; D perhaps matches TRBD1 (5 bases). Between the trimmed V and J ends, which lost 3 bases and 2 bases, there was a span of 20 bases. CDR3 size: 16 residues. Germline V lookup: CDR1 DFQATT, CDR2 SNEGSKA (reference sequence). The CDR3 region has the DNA TGCAGTGCTAGCTCCCGTGGACGGGTGGGGCCCTACGAGCAGTACTTC. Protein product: CSASSRGRVGPYEQYF.